These 31 T cell receptor beta chains came from one sample sequenced in a study of blood T cell repertoires in COVID-19 (dated by TCRdb to about 2020). The library was made by the immunoSEQ multiplex PCR assay. The clones in this table, taken by TCRdb from immuneACCESS, are in-frame only. Not every clone is retained; where verified, under half of the shortfall comes from an unresolved V gene, and the cause of the rest is unknown. The sample profile shows 300,000 or so clones; about 89% of them were found once. The ten most abundant clones make up under 7.5% of the sample. Sample: peripheral blood. Every receptor here comes from a man between 18 and 35 years old who had recovered from COVID-19.

The V gene is TRBV12-3 or TRBV12-4, the J gene TRBJ1-1; possible D gene TRBD1, 6 bases. The CDR3 contains 13 residues. V dropped 5 bases and J dropped 5 bases, with 12 bases sitting between them. The CDR3 is CASSSRGITEAFF. The CDR3 nucleotides are TGTGCCAGCAGTAGCAGGGGAATAACTGAAGCTTTCTTT.

This chain uses TRBV7-8 with TRBJ2-7, with D unresolved. V dropped 0 bases and J dropped 2 bases, with 8 bases sitting between them. Germline V lookup: CDR1 SGHVS, CDR2 FQNEAQ. The CDR3 runs 14 residues. In DNA, the CDR3 is TGTGCCAGCAGCTTAGCACAGAAACCCTACGAGCAGTACTTC. Its protein product is CASSLAQKPYEQYF.

V gene TRBV29-1 combines with J gene TRBJ2-7; TRBD1 matches at 7 bases. The J segment lost 1 base and the V segment lost 7 bases, leaving 4 bases of the junction unmatched. There are 12 residues in the CDR3. The germline V gene encodes CDR1 SQVTM and CDR2 ANQGSEA. Written as DNA, the CDR3 is TGCAGCGCCAGACAGGGTTCCTACGAGCAGTACTTC. Its protein is CSARQGSYEQYF.

This chain uses TRBV5-8 with TRBJ2-6, with D tentatively TRBD2 (5 bases). Germline V gene lookup returns CDR1 SGHTS and CDR2 YDEGEE. V lost 0 bases and J lost 0, with 7 bases in between. The length of the CDR3 is 16 residues. The CDR3 is CASSLVRGSGANVLTF. Written as DNA, the CDR3 is TGTGCCAGCAGCTTGGTTCGGGGCTCTGGGGCCAACGTCCTGACTTTC.

The chain carries TRBV5-4 and TRBJ2-1, with TRBD2 identical over 12 bases. CDR1 is SGHNT, CDR2 YYREEE, per germline (reference sequence). The junction had 3 bases not matched to a gene; V was cut back by 0 bases and J by 8 bases. This CDR3 is 15 amino acids long. CDR3 loop: CASSLGTSGIDEQFF. The CDR3 DNA follows: TGTGCCAGCAGCTTGGGGACTAGCGGGATTGATGAGCAGTTCTTC.

The V and J genes are TRBV27 and TRBJ1-5; 8 bases map to TRBD1. The CDR3 is 20 amino acids. The V gene's germline CDR1 is MNHEY and CDR2 SMNVEV (reference sequence). The J segment lost 0 bases and the V segment lost 5 bases, leaving 18 bases of the junction unmatched. Here the CDR3 reads CASSPTPGQALNYSNQPQHF. In DNA, the CDR3 is TGTGCCAGCAGTCCTACTCCGGGACAGGCACTTAACTATAGCAATCAGCCCCAGCATTTT.

The chain is built from TRBV6-5 and TRBJ1-1; TRBD1 is a possible D gene (6 bases). The CDR3 sequence is 12 residues long. Germline CDR1 is MNHEY and CDR2 is SVGAGI. The germline V and J ends were trimmed by 7 bases and 11 bases, with 17 bases remaining between them. CDR3 amino acids: CASTFRGGAAFF. The CDR3 nucleotides read TGTGCCAGCACGTTTAGGGGGGGGGCCGCTTTCTTT.

This rearrangement joins TRBV3-1 (or the pseudogene TRBV3-2) to TRBJ2-1; no clear D gene. This CDR3 is built from 12 residues. The V gene lost 2 bases and the J gene lost 9 bases, with 8 bases spanning the gap. CDR1 and CDR2 (germline): LGHDT, YNNKEL (reference sequence). DNA for the CDR3: TGTGCCAGCAGCCAAACACTAACTGAGCAGTTCTTC. Translating gives CASSQTLTEQFF.

The chain uses TRBV11-2 and TRBJ2-5; 10 positions match TRBD2. The CDR3 covers 17 residues. CDR1 and CDR2 from the germline V gene are SGHAT and FQNNGV. V lost 1 base and J lost 4; bases outside the gene matches: 9. The CDR3 region has the DNA TGTGCCAGCAGCTTAGGTGTGCTAGCGGGGGAGTCAGAGACCCAGTACTTC. This translates into CASSLGVLAGESETQYF.

This sequence joins TRBV4-2 and TRBJ1-4; 7 positions agree with TRBD1. The germline V gene has CDR1 LGHNA and CDR2 YNFKEQ. J was trimmed by 5 bases and V by 3 bases; bases with no gene match: 9. The CDR3 covers 16 residues. Here the CDR3 reads CASSHQGQAGNEKLFF. CDR3 in DNA: TGTGCCAGCAGCCACCAAGGACAGGCTGGCAATGAAAAACTGTTTTTT.

The rearrangement joins TRBV18 to TRBJ1-1, with D possibly TRBD1 on 5 matching bases. This CDR3 has 13 residues. V lost 3 bases and J lost 4, with 9 bases in between. CDR1 is KGHSH, CDR2 LQKENI, per germline. CDR3 coding DNA: TGTGCCAGCTCACCGGAGGGGCCCACTGAAGCTTTCTTT. The encoded protein is CASSPEGPTEAFF.

The table lists this clone with a count of one. The rearrangement joins TRBV7-3 to TRBJ1-1; D possibly corresponds to TRBD1 (6 bases). Per the germline V gene, CDR1 is SGHTA and CDR2 is FQGTGA. The CDR3 is made up of 14 amino acids. The V end lost 5 bases, the J end lost 3 bases, and 13 bases lay between the germline ends. CDR3 region: CASSRNPGDTEAFF. CDR3 DNA: TGTGCCAGCAGCCGAAATCCAGGGGACACTGAAGCTTTCTTT.

The rearrangement joins TRBV19 to TRBJ2-1; TRBD2 matches at 10 bases. CDR1 is LNHDA and CDR2 is SQIVND in the germline V gene (reference sequence). CDR3 size: 15 residues. Trimming at V came to 5 bases and at J to 4 bases, leaving 5 bases not matched to a gene. CDR3 region: CASSPSGRGYNEQFF. Written as DNA, the CDR3 is TGTGCCAGTAGTCCTAGCGGGAGAGGGTACAATGAGCAGTTCTTC.

V and J are TRBV6-5 and TRBJ2-7, with D possibly being TRBD2 (5 bases). CDR1 and CDR2 from the germline V gene are MNHEY and SVGAGI. The CDR3 is made up of 15 amino acids. The V and J ends lost 0 bases and 0 bases respectively, with 9 bases between them. CDR3: CASSYSSGISYEQYF. The DNA of the CDR3 is TGTGCCAGCAGTTACTCGAGCGGAATCTCCTACGAGCAGTACTTC.

The rearrangement uses TRBV19 and TRBJ2-1, with 9 positions matching TRBD1. Losses at the gene ends were 11 bases for V and 5 bases for J; bases not matched to a gene: 10. Germline V gene sequence: CDR1 LNHDA, CDR2 SQIVND (reference sequence). The CDR3 has 14 amino acids. The CDR3 bases are TGTGCCTCGGGACAGGGATCGGAAAACAATGAGCAGTTCTTC. The encoded protein is CASGQGSENNEQFF.

This chain uses TRBV7-9 with TRBJ1-6, with D perhaps matching TRBD1 (5 bases). Germline V lookup: CDR1 SEHNR, CDR2 FQNEAQ (reference sequence). The CDR3 has 16 amino acids. Trimming took off 1 base at V and 3 bases at J, with 10 bases between the two ends. In nucleotides, the CDR3 is TGTGCCAGCAGCTTAGAGGGGCCCGACTATAATTCACCCCTCCACTTT. Protein product: CASSLEGPDYNSPLHF.

The rearrangement joins TRBV18 to TRBJ2-5, with TRBD1 matching 8 bases. Trimming cost V 0 bases and J 4 bases; bases outside gene matches: 4. The CDR3 has 15 amino acids. The germline V gene has CDR1 KGHSH and CDR2 LQKENI. The CDR3 loop reads CASSPPQGDLETQYF. In nucleotides, the CDR3 is TGTGCCAGCTCACCACCACAGGGGGATTTAGAGACCCAGTACTTC.

The genes are TRBV6-5 and TRBJ2-5, with TRBD2 matching 14 bases. V lost 6 bases to trimming and J lost 7 bases; unmatched junction nucleotides: 1. The CDR3 consists of 13 residues. From germline, CDR1 is MNHEY and CDR2 SVGAGI. CDR3 loop: CASRGLAGGTQYF. The CDR3 DNA follows: TGTGCCAGCAGAGGACTAGCGGGAGGGACCCAGTACTTC.

The chain is built from TRBV7-2 and TRBJ2-1; D is perhaps TRBD1 (6 bases). Germline assignment: CDR1 SGHTA and CDR2 FQGNSA. V lost 4 bases, J lost 15 bases, and 16 bases lay in between. The CDR3 covers 12 residues. CDR3 nucleotide sequence: TGTGCCAGCAGCTCAACAGGGTTAGGTCTGTTCTTC. Its protein product is CASSSTGLGLFF.

This chain connects TRBV9 to TRBJ2-7; 7 positions match TRBD1. The CDR3 length is 14 residues. Germline V gene sequence: CDR1 SGDLS, CDR2 YYNGEE. The V gene end was trimmed by 3 bases and the J gene end by 2 bases; junction bases not matched to a gene: 5. CDR3 DNA: TGTGCCAGCAGCGCAGGGGGAGAGACCTACGAGCAGTACTTC. It codes for CASSAGGETYEQYF. The full variable domain, completed using reference TRBV9 and TRBJ2-7, is DSGVTQTPKHLITATGQRVTLRCSPRSGDLSVYWYQQSLDQGLQFLIQYYNGEERAKGNILERFSAQQFPDLHSELNLSSLELGDSALYFCASSAGGETYEQYFGPGTRLTVT.

The V gene is TRBV3-1 (or the pseudogene TRBV3-2), the J gene TRBJ1-1, with D perhaps TRBD1 (6 bases). The CDR3 covers 14 residues. In germline, CDR1 is LGHDT, CDR2 YNNKEL (reference sequence). Trimming took 7 bases from V and 2 from J, leaving 14 bases between them. CDR3 bases: TGTGCCAGCACCTGGGGGGGGCCTAACACTGAAGCTTTCTTT. This gives the protein CASTWGGPNTEAFF.

The chain recombines TRBV4-2 with TRBJ2-4, with a tentative D call TRBD2 (5 bases). Germline-derived CDR1 and CDR2 are LGHNA and YNFKEQ. V gave up 4 bases and J gave up 8 bases, with 12 bases separating them. The CDR3 totals 13 residues. CDR3 amino acids: CASSPSVGDIQYF. Written as DNA, the CDR3 is TGTGCCAGCAGCCCCTCAGTCGGGGACATTCAGTACTTC.

As concerns this clone: One end of the junction is discordant with germline, which a read error may explain. This chain uses TRBV25-1 with TRBJ1-1; D is possibly TRBD1 (5 bases). Germline V gene sequence: CDR1 MGHDK, CDR2 SYGVNS. The CDR3 spans 14 residues. DNA for the CDR3: TGTGCCGGCAGTGTTGCTTTTGGGGCCGTTGGGGCTTTCTTT. Translating it yields CAGSVAFGAVGAFF.

The chain carries TRBV6-5 and TRBJ1-4; D is unclear. Germline V gives CDR1 MNHEY, CDR2 SVGAGI. The V and J ends lost 4 bases and 5 bases respectively, with 8 bases between them. The CDR3 has 13 residues. The CDR3 spells CASSFWANEKLFF. The CDR3 DNA sequence: TGTGCCAGCAGTTTTTGGGCGAATGAAAAACTGTTTTTT.

This clone was found a few times. This chain connects TRBV15 to TRBJ1-6; D is unclear. The CDR3 has 15 residues. Germline V gene data show CDR1 as LNHNV and CDR2 as YYDKDF (reference sequence). V shed 2 bases and J shed 3 bases, with 8 bases lying between them. The CDR3 nucleotides are TGTGCCACCAGCAGAACAGTATTCTATAATTCACCCCTCCACTTT. Its protein product is CATSRTVFYNSPLHF. Complete variable domain (other parts from reference TRBV15 and TRBJ1-6): DAMVIQNPRYQVTQFGKPVTLSCSQTLNHNVMYWYQQKSSQAPKLLFHYYDKDFNNEADTPDNFQSRRPNTSFCFLDIRSPGLGDTAMYLCATSRTVFYNSPLHFGNGTRLTVT.

The chain combines TRBV13 with TRBJ1-2; TRBD1 might be the D (5 bases). V lost 3 bases and J lost 7, with 15 bases in between. Germline V gene sequence: CDR1 PRHDT, CDR2 FYEKMQ (reference sequence). This CDR3 comprises 14 residues. As DNA, the CDR3 is TGTGCCAGCAGCTTGTACCGGGGGGAAGGTGGCTACACCTTC. Protein: CASSLYRGEGGYTF.

The chain combines TRBV7-3 with TRBJ2-2, with D tentatively TRBD2 (7 bases). The CDR3 loop spans 16 amino acids. V was clipped by 6 bases and J by 4 bases, with 18 bases between them. Germline CDR1 reads SGHTA; CDR2 reads FQGTGA. CDR3 sequence reads: CASREGGGAGTGELFF. The CDR3 nucleotides read TGTGCCAGCAGAGAAGGCGGGGGCGCGGGCACCGGGGAGCTGTTTTTT. Full variable domain (outside the CDR3, taken from reference TRBV7-3 and TRBJ2-2): GAGVSQTPSNKVTEKGKYVELRCDPISGHTALYWYRQSLGQGPEFLIYFQGTGAADDSGLPNDRFFAVRPEGSVSTLKIQRTERGDSAVYLCASREGGGAGTGELFFGEGSRLTVL.

This clone was counted at least ten times. The chain is built from TRBV5-1 and TRBJ1-1, with TRBD1 matching over 7 bases. Germline V gene sequence: CDR1 SGHRS, CDR2 YFSETQ. This CDR3 contains 13 residues. Trimming removed 4 bases from V and 3 bases from J; junction bases left unmatched: 3. The CDR3 coding sequence is TGCGCCAGCAGCATTGACAGGGACACTGAAGCTTTCTTT. This sequence encodes CASSIDRDTEAFF.

The chain has TRBV9 and TRBJ2-5; 7 bases are a match to TRBD2. CDR3 size: 14 residues. Trimming took 4 bases from V and 5 from J; bases not matched to a gene: 8. Germline V gives CDR1 SGDLS, CDR2 YYNGEE. CDR3 sequence (DNA): TGTGCCAGCAGCCCCAGTGGGAGGGTCGAGACCCAGTACTTC. It is translated as CASSPSGRVETQYF.

The chain couples TRBV7-2 to TRBJ2-2; D call uncertain. Trimming left V 5 bases short and J 3 bases short, with 10 bases between. The CDR3 is made up of 14 amino acids. Germline values: CDR1 SGHTA, CDR2 FQGNSA. CDR3 sequence: CASSAMPDTGELFF. CDR3 coding DNA: TGTGCCAGCAGCGCGATGCCCGACACCGGGGAGCTGTTTTTT.

The chain joins TRBV11-2 to TRBJ2-5, with 7 bases fitting TRBD1. The CDR3 extends over 16 amino acids. CDR1 is SGHAT, CDR2 FQNNGV, per germline. The junction had 13 bases not matched to a gene; V was cut back by 4 bases and J by 5 bases. CDR3 loop: CASSSYEQGNPETQYF. The CDR3 coding sequence is TGTGCCAGCAGCTCCTACGAACAGGGGAATCCCGAGACCCAGTACTTC.